This paragraph covers one TCR beta chain sequence. Its antigen is unknown. These data originate in a study of T cells after yellow fever vaccination. Study findings and constraints: FACS-sorted repertoires could harbor abundant contaminating bulk-population clonotypes. At 95% to 98% for CD4 and 75% to 90% for CD8, most primary-vaccination clones showed up again after the booster. Peak timing came faster in the weaker secondary response, day 5 versus 15.

V was trimmed by 4 bases and J by 4 bases, leaving 10 bases between them. The germline V gene encodes CDR1 LGHDT and CDR2 YNNKEL (reference sequence). This CDR3 is 14 amino acids long. One entry per CDR3 protein results from TCRdb running MiXCR on the 5' RACE reads. The table records some 240,000 distinct CDR3 sequences, 5.2% of them present only once. The gene calls are TRBV3-1 and TRBJ2-2, with unresolved D. Specimen: CD4+ T cells sorted from PBMCs, collected on the day of the yellow fever booster vaccination. The clonotype comes from a man younger than 30 who received the YFV17D yellow fever vaccine. CDR3 nucleotides: TGTGCCAGCAGCCGAACAGAAGGCACCGGGGAGCTGTTTTTT. The encoded protein is CASSRTEGTGELFF.